These 18 T cell receptor beta chains were all obtained from the same sample, sequenced in a study of blood T cell repertoires in COVID-19. The repertoire was sequenced with immunoSEQ multiplex PCR; TCRdb's copy has only in-frame clones and lacks some. This table holds roughly 380,000 clones, 89% found once. The sequenced sample was peripheral blood. The source of these receptors is a woman aged 40 to 50 with COVID-19, enrolled during active disease.

Remarks on this clone: One junction end does not reproduce the germline sequence, and a read error may be involved. V usage is TRBV27 and J usage is TRBJ1-1; possibly TRBD1 for D (6 bases). CDR1 MNHEY and CDR2 SMNVEV come from the germline V gene (reference sequence). The CDR3 is 15 residues long. The DNA for the CDR3 is TGTGCCAGCATTTTACGAGGGGGAGTTGACACTGAAGCTTTCTTT. The encoded protein is CASILRGGVDTEAFF.

This chain uses TRBV18 with TRBJ1-3; no clear D gene. CDR1 is KGHSH and CDR2 is LQKENI in the germline V gene. CDR3 size: 14 residues. Trimming shortened V by 3 bases and J by 0 bases, and 6 bases separated the two germline ends. The CDR3 loop reads CASSPKSSGNTIYF. CDR3 nucleotide sequence: TGTGCCAGCTCACCCAAATCCTCTGGAAACACCATATATTTT.

This clone was seen a few times. The chain combines TRBV6-2 or TRBV6-3 with TRBJ2-7; the match to TRBD2 covers 14 bases. The CDR3 length is 18 residues. The germline CDR1 and CDR2 sequences are MNHEY and SVGEGT. The ends lost 5 bases at V and 4 bases at J; junction bases unmatched: 13. CDR3 nucleotide sequence: TGTGCCAGCAGTCGGAGACTAGCGGGAGGGCCAAGTCGATACGAGCAGTACTTC. Translation: CASSRRLAGGPSRYEQYF.

The CDR3 reads CASSTTYPYEQYF. DNA of the CDR3: TGTGCCAGCTCAACCACCTATCCTTACGAGCAGTACTTC. This chain connects TRBV18 to TRBJ2-7; D uncertain. Germline V gene lookup returns CDR1 KGHSH and CDR2 LQKENI. The CDR3 is 13 residues long. Trimming took 5 bases from V and 4 from J, leaving 12 bases between them. The full variable domain, in which reference TRBV18 and TRBJ2-7 provide the parts outside the CDR3, is NAGVMQNPRHLVRRRGQEARLRCSPMKGHSHVYWYRQLPEEGLKFMVYLQKENIIDESGMPKERFSAEFPKEGPSILRIQQVVRGDSAAYFCASSTTYPYEQYFGPGTRLTVT.

V and J are TRBV15 and TRBJ2-1; 8 nucleotides line up with TRBD1. The germline V gene encodes CDR1 LNHNV and CDR2 YYDKDF (reference sequence). The CDR3 consists of 15 residues. The V gene end was trimmed by 5 bases and the J gene end by 7 bases; junction bases not matched to a gene: 10. In nucleotides, the CDR3 is TGTGCCACCAGCCCTGGGGGACAGGCAATGAATGAGCAGTTCTTC. Encoded protein: CATSPGGQAMNEQFF. The variable domain in full, completed from reference TRBV15 and TRBJ2-1, reads DAMVIQNPRYQVTQFGKPVTLSCSQTLNHNVMYWYQQKSSQAPKLLFHYYDKDFNNEADTPDNFQSRRPNTSFCFLDIRSPGLGDTAMYLCATSPGGQAMNEQFFGPGTRLTVL.

The chain employs TRBV24-1 and TRBJ2-3; TRBD1 aligns across 12 bases. The V gene's germline CDR1 is KGHDR and CDR2 SFDVKD. This CDR3 spans 18 amino acids. J gave up 2 bases and V 0 bases, and 5 bases lay outside the gene matches. In DNA, the CDR3 is TGTGCCACCAGTGATTTGACACCGGGACAGGGGGCCACAGATACGCAGTATTTT. Translating gives CATSDLTPGQGATDTQYF.

This sequence joins TRBV19 and TRBJ2-2; 13 positions agree with TRBD2. With V trimmed by 8 bases and J by 0 bases, 3 bases remained unmatched. The CDR3 is made up of 16 amino acids. Germline CDR1 reads LNHDA; CDR2 reads SQIVND (reference sequence). The CDR3 nucleotides are TGTGCCAGTGGACTAGCGGGAGCCTCGAACACCGGGGAGCTGTTTTTT. Its protein product is CASGLAGASNTGELFF.

The V gene is TRBV7-2, the J gene TRBJ2-1; 7 bases agree with TRBD2. After removal of 3 bases from V and 3 bases from J, the junction contained 5 bases not matched to a gene. Germline V gene data show CDR1 as SGHTA and CDR2 as FQGNSA. The CDR3 length is 15 residues. The CDR3 is CASSLGVAGYNEQFF. The DNA of the CDR3 is TGTGCCAGCAGCTTGGGGGTAGCGGGCTACAATGAGCAGTTCTTC.

The V and J genes are TRBV28 and TRBJ2-2; 9 nucleotides match TRBD1. Looked up from germline, CDR1 is MDHEN and CDR2 is SYDVKM. The CDR3 contains 17 residues. The V segment lost 5 bases and the J segment 4 bases; nucleotides outside the gene matches: 11. The CDR3: CASSARTGGVGTGELFF. CDR3 DNA sequence: TGTGCCAGCAGTGCGAGAACAGGGGGCGTCGGCACCGGGGAGCTGTTTTTT.

The rearrangement joins TRBV19 to TRBJ2-7; D is possibly TRBD1 (5 bases). The CDR3 has 13 amino acids. With 5 bases removed from V and 7 bases from J, the gap between germline ends came to 15 bases. Looked up from germline, CDR1 is LNHDA and CDR2 is SQIVND (reference sequence). The CDR3 loop reads CASSRGREGEQYF. In DNA form, the CDR3 reads TGTGCCAGTAGTCGTGGCAGGGAAGGAGAGCAGTACTTC.

V gene TRBV2 combines with J gene TRBJ1-5; weak D call: TRBD1 (5 bases). Germline CDR1 SNHLY, CDR2 FYNNEI. V lost 7 bases, J lost 4 bases, and 17 bases lay in between. This CDR3 has 15 amino acids. The CDR3 DNA reads TGTGCCAGCATCCGACGTGGGGGGACTAATCAGCCCCAGCATTTT. Encoded protein: CASIRRGGTNQPQHF. The full variable domain, in which reference TRBV2 and TRBJ1-5 provide the parts outside the CDR3, is EPEVTQTPSHQVTQMGQEVILRCVPISNHLYFYWYRQILGQKVEFLVSFYNNEISEKSEIFDDQFSVERPDGSNFTLKIRSTKLEDSAMYFCASIRRGGTNQPQHFGDGTRLSIL.

This clone has just one count. The V and J genes are TRBV7-9 and TRBJ2-7; no reliable D call. The CDR3 sequence is 14 residues long. V gave up 1 base and J gave up 1 base, with 8 bases separating them. Looked up from germline, CDR1 is SEHNR and CDR2 is FQNEAQ (reference sequence). The CDR3 loop reads CASSLVAASYEQYF. The CDR3 nucleotides read TGTGCCAGCAGCTTAGTGGCAGCGTCCTACGAGCAGTACTTC.

The rearrangement links TRBV27 to TRBJ1-2; 7 bases line up with TRBD1. The CDR3 consists of 13 residues. CDR1 is MNHEY and CDR2 is SMNVEV in the germline V gene (reference sequence). J gave up 3 bases and V 8 bases, and 6 bases lay outside the gene matches. The CDR3, as DNA: TGTGCCAGCTCGACAGGGATGCACTATGGCTACACCTTC. It encodes CASSTGMHYGYTF.

V gene TRBV6-4 combines with J gene TRBJ1-2, with 11 bases lining up with TRBD1. Germline V gene data show CDR1 as MRHNA and CDR2 as SNTAGT. This CDR3 region has 15 residues. Trimming took 6 bases from V and 7 from J; bases not matched to a gene: 10. As DNA, the CDR3 is TGTGCCAGCAGCCCGGACAGGGGGCACCTAAGTGGCTACACCTTC. This gives the protein CASSPDRGHLSGYTF.

The chain joins TRBV30 to TRBJ1-2, with D possibly TRBD1 on 6 matching bases. V was clipped by 3 bases and J by 7 bases, with 15 bases between them. CDR3 length: 13 residues. CDR1 GTSNPN and CDR2 SVGIG come from the germline V gene (reference sequence). CDR3 in DNA: TGTGCCTGGAGCGGAGCTACAGGGAGTGGCTACACCTTC. Residues: CAWSGATGSGYTF. Together with reference TRBV30 and TRBJ1-2, the CDR3 gives the full variable domain: SQTIHQWPATLVQPVGSPLSLECTVEGTSNPNLYWYRQAAGRGLQLLFYSVGIGQISSEVPQNLSASRPQDRQFILSSKKLLLSDSGFYLCAWSGATGSGYTFGSGTRLTVV.

V usage is TRBV2 and J usage is TRBJ2-1, with 15 bases identical to TRBD2. CDR1 and CDR2 (germline): SNHLY, FYNNEI. The CDR3 is made up of 14 amino acids. With V trimmed by 7 bases and J by 9 bases, 4 bases remained unmatched. The CDR3 coding sequence is TGTGCCAGCATTACGGGACTAGCGGGGGGTGAGCAGTTCTTC. Translating it yields CASITGLAGGEQFF.

This clone was found once. The chain uses TRBV25-1 and TRBJ1-1; 7 positions match TRBD1. This CDR3 is 14 amino acids long. V was pared by 6 bases and J by 0 bases, with 4 bases of the junction left unmatched. CDR1 and CDR2 from the germline V gene are MGHDK and SYGVNS. The CDR3 region is CASSQTGMNTEAFF. The CDR3, as DNA: TGTGCCAGCAGCCAGACAGGGATGAACACTGAAGCTTTCTTT.

The gene calls are TRBV5-1 and TRBJ2-1; 7 positions match TRBD1. Per the germline V gene, CDR1 is SGHRS and CDR2 is YFSETQ. The CDR3 is 13 residues long. V was clipped by 4 bases and J by 9 bases; unmatched bases: 7. CDR3 residues: CASSPGTVGEQFF. The CDR3, as DNA: TGCGCCAGCAGCCCAGGGACAGTTGGTGAGCAGTTCTTC.